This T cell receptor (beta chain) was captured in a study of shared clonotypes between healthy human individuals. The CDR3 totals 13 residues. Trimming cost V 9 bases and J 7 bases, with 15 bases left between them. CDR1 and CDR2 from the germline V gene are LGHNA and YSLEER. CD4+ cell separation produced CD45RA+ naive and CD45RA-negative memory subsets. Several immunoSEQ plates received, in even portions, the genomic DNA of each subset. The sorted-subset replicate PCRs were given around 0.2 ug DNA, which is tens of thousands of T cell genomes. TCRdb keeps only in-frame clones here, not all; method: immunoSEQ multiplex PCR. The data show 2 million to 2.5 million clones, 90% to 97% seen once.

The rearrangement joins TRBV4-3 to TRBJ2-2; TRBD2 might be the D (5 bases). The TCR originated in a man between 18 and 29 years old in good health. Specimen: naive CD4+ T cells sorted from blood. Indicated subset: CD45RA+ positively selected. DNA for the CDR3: TGCGCCAGTCAACAGACTGGGAGCGGGGAGCTGTTTTTT. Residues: CASQQTGSGELFF.